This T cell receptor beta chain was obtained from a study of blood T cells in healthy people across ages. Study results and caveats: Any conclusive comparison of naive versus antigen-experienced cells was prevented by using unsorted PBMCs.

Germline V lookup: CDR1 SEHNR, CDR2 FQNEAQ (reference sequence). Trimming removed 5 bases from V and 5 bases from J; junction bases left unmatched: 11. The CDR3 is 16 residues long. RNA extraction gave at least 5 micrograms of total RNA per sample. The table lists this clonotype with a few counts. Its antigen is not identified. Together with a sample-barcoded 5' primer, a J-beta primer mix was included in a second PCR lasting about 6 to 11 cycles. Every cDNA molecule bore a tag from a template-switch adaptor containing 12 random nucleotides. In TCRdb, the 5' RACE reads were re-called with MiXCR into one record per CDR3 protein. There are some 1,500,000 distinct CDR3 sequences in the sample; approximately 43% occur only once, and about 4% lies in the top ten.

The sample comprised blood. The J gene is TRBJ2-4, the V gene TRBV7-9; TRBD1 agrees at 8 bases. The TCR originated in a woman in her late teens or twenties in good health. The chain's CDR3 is CASSTTGGLFENIQYF. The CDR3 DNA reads TGTGCCAGCAGCACAACAGGGGGTCTCTTTGAAAACATTCAGTACTTC. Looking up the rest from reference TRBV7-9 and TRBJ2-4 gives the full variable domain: DTGVSQNPRHKITKRGQNVTFRCDPISEHNRLYWYRQTLGQGPEFLTYFQNEAQLEKSRLLSDRFSAERPKGSFSTLEIQRTEQGDSAMYLCASSTTGGLFENIQYFGAGTRLSVL.